The 2 T cell receptor beta chains reported below all come from one sample, sequenced in a study of cytomegalovirus exposure and HLA in healthy donors (dated by TCRdb to the late 2010s). The method was the immunoSEQ multiplex PCR assay. For the multiplex PCR, a mixture combining 60 forward primers for TCR Vbeta segments and 13 reverse primers for TCR Jbeta segments was used. The source is immuneACCESS, and TCRdb retained only in-frame sequences with V and J called. Part of the clones is not carried over; for the studies checked, unresolved V genes explain less than half of this, and the remainder is unexplained. In this sample the table shows approximately 160,000 clones, about 80% of which occur a single time. The ten largest clones take up 1.5% of the sample. Input material: PBMCs. Receptors originate from a girl aged 10 to 17 in good health and CMV-seropositive.

CDR3 protein: CASSEGLQETQYF. CDR3 bases: TGTGCCAGCAGCGAGGGACTTCAAGAGACCCAGTACTTC. V and J are TRBV27 and TRBJ2-5, with a weak D call TRBD2 (6 bases). Trimming pared 6 bases from V and 2 bases from J, leaving 10 bases between. Germline V CDR1 and CDR2: MNHEY, SMNVEV (reference sequence). The CDR3 extends over 13 amino acids.

The CDR3 is CASSFTSGSEGQFF. The CDR3 nucleotides are TGCGCCAGCAGCTTTACTAGCGGGTCCGAAGGGCAGTTCTTC. The V and J genes are TRBV5-1 and TRBJ2-1; 9 bases map to TRBD2. The CDR3 consists of 14 residues. V shed 2 bases, J shed 12 bases, and the junction held 9 bases outside the gene matches. CDR1 and CDR2 (germline): SGHRS, YFSETQ.